This passage covers 6 T cell receptor beta chains from one sample sequenced in a study of blood T cell repertoires in COVID-19. Method: immunoSEQ multiplex PCR; TCRdb's copy keeps in-frame clones and lacks some. The sample consists of tens of thousands of clones, 90% to 95% of them appearing once. Sequencing used peripheral blood. Receptor source: a man aged 45-65 years with active COVID-19.

This clone was recorded only once. The rearrangement uses TRBV4-3 and TRBJ1-6, with 8 bases matching TRBD1. This CDR3 spans 16 amino acids. Germline V lookup: CDR1 LGHNA, CDR2 YSLEER. The ends lost 3 bases at V and 5 bases at J; junction bases unmatched: 6. The CDR3 DNA reads TGCGCCAGCAGCCAGAGTGGACAGGGCGATAATTCACCCCTCCACTTT. Translating gives CASSQSGQGDNSPLHF.

The rearrangement joins TRBV15 to TRBJ2-3, with TRBD1 identical over 9 bases. Trimming at V came to 3 bases and at J to 2 bases, leaving 6 bases not matched to a gene. Germline CDR1 and CDR2: LNHNV and YYDKDF (reference sequence). This CDR3 has 16 amino acids. The CDR3 loop is CATSRTDRGYTDTQYF. The CDR3 DNA is TGTGCCACCAGCAGGACGGACAGGGGATACACAGATACGCAGTATTTT.

The chain carries TRBV12-5 and TRBJ2-2; weak D call: TRBD2 (6 bases). The CDR3 totals 17 residues. Germline V CDR1 and CDR2: LGHNT, FRNRAP. V was shortened by 4 bases and J by 5 bases, with 20 bases between the two germline ends. CDR3 amino acids: CASGYSAGPPGTGELFF. For the CDR3, the DNA is TGTGCTAGTGGTTACTCGGCGGGGCCCCCCGGGACCGGGGAGCTGTTTTTT.

The rearrangement joins TRBV15 to TRBJ1-1; D may be TRBD1 (5 bases). Between the trimmed V and J ends, which lost 1 base and 4 bases, there was a span of 13 bases. The CDR3 spans 15 residues. Germline assignment: CDR1 LNHNV and CDR2 YYDKDF (reference sequence). The CDR3 here is CATSRGRQGITEAFF. In DNA form, the CDR3 reads TGTGCCACCAGCAGAGGTCGGCAGGGAATCACTGAAGCTTTCTTT.

The J gene is TRBJ2-1, the V gene TRBV28; 15 nucleotides match TRBD2. The CDR3 has 18 amino acids. The V segment lost 6 bases and the J segment 0 bases; nucleotides outside the gene matches: 6. The germline gives CDR1 MDHEN, CDR2 SYDVKM. The CDR3 is CASRRTSGRASSYNEQFF. In DNA, the CDR3 is TGTGCCAGCAGACGGACTAGCGGGAGGGCGAGCTCCTACAATGAGCAGTTCTTC.

This clone turned up a few times. This chain connects TRBV5-1 to TRBJ1-6, with a possible D match to TRBD1 (6 bases). Germline V gene lookup returns CDR1 SGHRS and CDR2 YFSETQ. This CDR3 has 14 residues. The V and J ends lost 4 bases and 7 bases respectively, with 12 bases between them. The CDR3 DNA is TGCGCCAGCAGCGACGGACAGCCGAATTCACCCCTCCACTTT. Protein sequence: CASSDGQPNSPLHF.